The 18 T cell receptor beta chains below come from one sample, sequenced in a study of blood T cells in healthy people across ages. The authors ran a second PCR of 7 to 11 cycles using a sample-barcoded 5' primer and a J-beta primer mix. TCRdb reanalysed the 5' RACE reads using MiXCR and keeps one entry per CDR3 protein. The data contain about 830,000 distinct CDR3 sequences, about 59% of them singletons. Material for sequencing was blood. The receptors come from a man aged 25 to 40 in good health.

For the CDR3, the DNA is TGTGCCAGCAGTCCTACGACCACAGGGGGTCAGCCCCAGCATTTT. As protein: CASSPTTTGGQPQHF. The chain links TRBV6-2 or TRBV6-3 to TRBJ1-5; 8 nucleotides align to TRBD1. The CDR3 has 15 amino acids. Losses at the gene ends were 5 bases for V and 6 bases for J; bases not matched to a gene: 9. CDR1 is MNHEY and CDR2 is SVGEGT in the germline V gene.

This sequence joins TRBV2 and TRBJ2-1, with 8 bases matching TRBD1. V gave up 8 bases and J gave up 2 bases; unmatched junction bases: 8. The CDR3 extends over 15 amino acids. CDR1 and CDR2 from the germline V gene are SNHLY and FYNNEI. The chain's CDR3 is CASVPGQGAYNEQFF. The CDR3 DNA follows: TGTGCCAGCGTCCCCGGACAGGGTGCCTACAATGAGCAGTTCTTC.

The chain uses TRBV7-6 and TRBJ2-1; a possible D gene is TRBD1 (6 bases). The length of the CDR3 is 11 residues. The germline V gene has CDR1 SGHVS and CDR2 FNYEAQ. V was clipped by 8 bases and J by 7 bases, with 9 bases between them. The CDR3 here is CASGQSNEQFF. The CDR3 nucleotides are TGTGCCAGCGGACAGAGTAATGAGCAGTTCTTC.

The CDR3 loop is CSATGAAYPGQPSSYEQYF. In DNA, the CDR3 is TGCAGTGCTACGGGCGCTGCCTATCCGGGACAGCCTAGCTCCTACGAGCAGTACTTC. The chain recombines TRBV20-1 with TRBJ2-4, with TRBD1 identical over 7 bases. The J call may not be correct, given that the DNA end is closer to TRBJ2-7. CDR1 and CDR2 (germline): DFQATT, SNEGSKA (reference sequence). This CDR3 is 19 amino acids long.

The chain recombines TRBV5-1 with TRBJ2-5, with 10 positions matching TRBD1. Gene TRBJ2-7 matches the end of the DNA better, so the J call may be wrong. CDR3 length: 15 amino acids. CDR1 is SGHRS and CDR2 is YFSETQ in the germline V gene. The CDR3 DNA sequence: TGCGCCAGCAGCCTGGCGGGACAGGGGATCCACGAGCAGTACTTC. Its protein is CASSLAGQGIHEQYF.

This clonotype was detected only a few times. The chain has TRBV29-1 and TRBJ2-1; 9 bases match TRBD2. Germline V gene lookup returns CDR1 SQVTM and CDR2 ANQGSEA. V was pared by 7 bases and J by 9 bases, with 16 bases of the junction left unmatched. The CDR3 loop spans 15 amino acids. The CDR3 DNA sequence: TGCAGCGGCACCTTAGGGGGCGGGGGGGCGAGTGAGCAGTTCTTC. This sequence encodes CSGTLGGGGASEQFF.

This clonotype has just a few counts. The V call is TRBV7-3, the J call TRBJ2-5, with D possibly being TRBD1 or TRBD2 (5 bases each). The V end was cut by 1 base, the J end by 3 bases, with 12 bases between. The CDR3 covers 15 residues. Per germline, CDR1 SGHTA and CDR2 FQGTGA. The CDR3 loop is CASSLNGAEEETQYF. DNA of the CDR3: TGTGCCAGCAGCTTAAACGGGGCCGAGGAAGAGACCCAGTACTTC.

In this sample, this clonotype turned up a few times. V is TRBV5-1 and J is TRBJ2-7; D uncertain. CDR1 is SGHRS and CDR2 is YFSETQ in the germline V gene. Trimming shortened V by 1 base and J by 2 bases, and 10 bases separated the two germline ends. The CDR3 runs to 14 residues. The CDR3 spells CASSLWRRPYEQYF. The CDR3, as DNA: TGCGCCAGCAGCTTGTGGCGGCGCCCCTACGAGCAGTACTTC.

The CDR3 nucleotides are TGTGCCAGCAGCTTATTTCCAACCACCGGCGGAGAGACCCAGTACTTC. It translates to CASSLFPTTGGETQYF. The genes are TRBV13 and TRBJ2-5, with unresolved D. Trimming took off 2 bases at V and 4 bases at J, with 17 bases between the two ends. The V gene's germline CDR1 is PRHDT and CDR2 FYEKMQ (reference sequence). The CDR3 is 16 residues long. The whole variable domain, remainder taken from reference TRBV13 and TRBJ2-5, is AAGVIQSPRHLIKEKRETATLKCYPIPRHDTVYWYQQGPGQDPQFLISFYEKMQSDKGSIPDRFSAQQFSDYHSELNMSSLELGDSALYFCASSLFPTTGGETQYFGPGTRLLVL.

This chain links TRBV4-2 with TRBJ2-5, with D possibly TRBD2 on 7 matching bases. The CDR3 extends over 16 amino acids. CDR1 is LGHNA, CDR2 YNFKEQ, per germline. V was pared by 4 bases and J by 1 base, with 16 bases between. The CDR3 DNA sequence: TGTGCCAGCAGCCCTCAGGGAGGGGGTAGCCAAGAGACCCAGTACTTC. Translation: CASSPQGGGSQETQYF.

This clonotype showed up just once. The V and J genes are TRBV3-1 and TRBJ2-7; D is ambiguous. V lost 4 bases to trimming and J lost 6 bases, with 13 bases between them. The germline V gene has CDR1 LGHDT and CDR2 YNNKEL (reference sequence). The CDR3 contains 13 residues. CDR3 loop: CASSRSLQPEQYF. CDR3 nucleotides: TGTGCCAGCAGCCGATCCCTTCAGCCCGAGCAGTACTTC.

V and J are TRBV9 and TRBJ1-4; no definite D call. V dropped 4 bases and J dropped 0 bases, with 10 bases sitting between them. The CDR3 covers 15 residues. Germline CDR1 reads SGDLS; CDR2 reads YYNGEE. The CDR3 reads CASSTSGATNEKLFF. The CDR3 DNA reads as TGTGCCAGCAGCACCAGCGGGGCAACTAATGAAAAACTGTTTTTT.

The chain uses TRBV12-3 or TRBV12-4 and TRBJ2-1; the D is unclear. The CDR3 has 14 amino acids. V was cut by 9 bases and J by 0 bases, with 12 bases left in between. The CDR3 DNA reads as TGTGCCAGTGACAAGCAGAGCTCCTACAATGAGCAGTTCTTC. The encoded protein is CASDKQSSYNEQFF.

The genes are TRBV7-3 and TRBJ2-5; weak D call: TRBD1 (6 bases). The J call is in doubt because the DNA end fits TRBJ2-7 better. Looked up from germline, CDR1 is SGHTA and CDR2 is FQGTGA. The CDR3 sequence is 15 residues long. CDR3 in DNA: TGTGCCAGCAGCTCCCCCAGGGGTGGATTACACGAGCAGTACTTC. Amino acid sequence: CASSSPRGGLHEQYF.

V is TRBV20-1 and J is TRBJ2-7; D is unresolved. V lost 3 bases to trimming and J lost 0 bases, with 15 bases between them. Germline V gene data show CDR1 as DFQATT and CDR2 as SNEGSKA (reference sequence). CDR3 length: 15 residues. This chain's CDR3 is CSASIPSQGSYEQYF. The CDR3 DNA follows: TGCAGTGCTAGTATCCCCTCCCAAGGCTCCTACGAGCAGTACTTC.

The CDR3 sequence is CASSPSRLEETQYF. The CDR3 DNA sequence: TGTGCCAGCAGTCCTTCTCGACTAGAAGAGACCCAGTACTTC. The chain carries TRBV27 and TRBJ2-5; weak D call: TRBD2 (6 bases). The V and J ends lost 5 bases and 3 bases respectively, with 13 bases between them. The CDR3 has 14 amino acids. Per the germline V gene, CDR1 is MNHEY and CDR2 is SMNVEV (reference sequence).

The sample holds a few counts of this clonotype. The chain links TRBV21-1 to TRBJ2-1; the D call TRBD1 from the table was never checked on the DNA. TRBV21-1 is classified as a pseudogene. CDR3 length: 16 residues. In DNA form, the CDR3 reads TGTGCCAGCAGCAAAGTGGGACAACTAACCTACAATGAGCAGTTCTTC. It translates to CASSKVGQLTYNEQFF.

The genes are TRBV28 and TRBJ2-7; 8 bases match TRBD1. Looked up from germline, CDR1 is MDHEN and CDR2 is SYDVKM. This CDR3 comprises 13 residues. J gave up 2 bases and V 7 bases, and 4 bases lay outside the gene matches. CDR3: CASTVTGAYEQYF. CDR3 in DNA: TGTGCCAGCACCGTGACAGGGGCCTACGAGCAGTACTTC.